This TCR beta chain was recorded in a study of CD8 T cells in ankylosing spondylitis. General study results and limits: Blood from ankylosing spondylitis patients appeared to carry a characteristic roughly eight-variant TCR beta motif. Some of these motif variants have turned up before, in reports on reactive arthritis synovial fluid and blood. A CD8+ phenotype characterized the disease-linked clones, which were relatively rare in peripheral blood. The authors reported significant enrichment of disease-linked clones in matched ankylosing spondylitis synovial fluid.

This CDR3 has 15 amino acids. V shed 6 bases and J 3 bases; nucleotides not matched to a gene: 7. Germline V CDR1 and CDR2: MNHNS, SASEGT. This clonotype was observed at least ten times. Its antigen is still unknown. TCR beta libraries were made by quantitative 5'-RACE with molecular barcodes. TCRdb ran MiXCR on the 5' RACE reads and lists one entry per CDR3 protein. In the table there are 450,000 to 550,000 distinct CDR3 sequences, approximately 5.3% of which are singletons. The TCR was taken from a male donor with ankylosing spondylitis. Sequencing was carried out using blood, either unsorted or a sorted T cell fraction (not recorded which). V usage is TRBV6-1 and J usage is TRBJ2-1; 8 bases map to TRBD2. The CDR3: CASSPSGRGYNEQFF. DNA for the CDR3: TGTGCCAGCAGCCCCAGCGGGAGAGGCTACAATGAGCAGTTCTTC.